This T cell receptor beta chain was retrieved from a study of T cell repertoires in cytomegalovirus infection. About the research overall: CMV epitopes, recently identified HLA-C-restricted and well-studied HLA-B-restricted, were used.

This clonotype was seen many times. The antigen remains unidentified. CDR1 SGHTA and CDR2 FQGNSA come from the germline V gene. J was trimmed by 8 bases and V by 2 bases; bases with no gene match: 12. This CDR3 is built from 16 residues. Using its own MiXCR run on the reads, TCRdb lists one record per CDR3 protein. The table includes around 800,000 distinct CDR3 sequences, less than 35% detected once. Sequences were derived from cultured CD8+ T cells from PBMCs, sampled from culture after CMV antigen stimulation. The J gene is TRBJ2-1, the V gene TRBV7-2, with TRBD1 identical over 7 bases. The source is a human donor in good health (CMV status not recorded). Some clones in this sample may be carry-over from other donors' samples. The CDR3 protein is CASSLPGQVQGYEQFF. The CDR3 DNA reads TGTGCCAGCAGCTTACCCGGACAGGTCCAAGGTTATGAGCAGTTCTTC.